The rows below give T cell receptor beta chains drawn from one sample of a study of CD8 T cells in Susac syndrome. TCRdb used MiXCR to reprocess the immunoSEQ multiplex PCR reads, holding one entry per CDR3 protein. Among about 85,000 distinct CDR3 sequences, 85% to 95% were seen once, and the ten largest hold about 0.25%. The sequenced sample consisted of CD8+ T cells from PBMCs. The receptors here all came from a human donor in good health. The conserved cysteine and the conserved F or W are not part of the CDR3 here.

V	J	CDR3
TRBV13	TRBJ1-5	ASSFNIDQPQH
TRBV27	TRBJ2-2	ASSTRTGLNPGELF
TRBV6-2/TRBV6-3	TRBJ2-7	ATIGTGVEQY
TRBV27	TRBJ2-1	ASSLSYYNEQF
TRBV4-3	TRBJ1-1	ASSQGHSNTEAF
TRBV3-1	TRBJ2-1	ASSPMPPGLAGYEQF
TRBV7-9	TRBJ1-6	ASSSPGGMNSPLH
TRBV12-3/TRBV12-4	TRBJ2-7	ASGRDRYYEQY
TRBV4-3	TRBJ2-7	ASSQEAQRGEQY
TRBV27	TRBJ1-2	ASRHNYGYT
TRBV9	TRBJ1-1	ASSPWNDGGSEAF
TRBV27	TRBJ1-5	ASSFGRGRSQPQH
TRBV6-1	TRBJ1-5	ASSTLDGGGNQPQH
TRBV13	TRBJ2-1	ASSNVGLADNEQF
TRBV4-1	TRBJ2-2	ASSQKGLAGDANTGELF
TRBV4-3	TRBJ2-2	ASSPSSRWAGELF
TRBV27	TRBJ2-1	ASSLVDKYNEQF
TRBV7-9	TRBJ1-5	ASSLIQLTGYNQPQH
TRBV6-2/TRBV6-3	TRBJ2-5	ASSYPTLTSGRETQY
TRBV5-6	TRBJ2-1	ASSLVLYNEQF
TRBV27	TRBJ1-2	ASSSTGEFRGYT
TRBV7-9	TRBJ2-6	ASSSLSTVLKSGANVLT
TRBV29-1	TRBJ2-7	SVELASSYEQY
TRBV13	TRBJ1-2	ASSEPSRQDGGYT
TRBV20-1	TRBJ1-6	SAAARDRGFSPLH
TRBV6-5	TRBJ1-1	ASSQTPLIKAF
TRBV7-9	TRBJ1-1	ASSSNTGVTEAF
TRBV20-1	TRBJ2-7	SARDWQGGSEQY
TRBV2	TRBJ2-1	ASVGGSNEQF
TRBV9	TRBJ2-3	ASSVGNSVVEPDTQY
TRBV27	TRBJ1-5	ASSLFLGGQPQH
TRBV19	TRBJ2-1	ASSMEKVLDEQF
TRBV9	TRBJ1-2	ASSVLMGRAPYGYT
TRBV20-1	TRBJ2-5	SALGTGGVGETQY
TRBV4-1	TRBJ2-7	ASSGRDRDSYEQY
TRBV29-1	TRBJ1-2	SVDTRNGYT
TRBV6-5	TRBJ2-7	ASNPTSGNYEQY
TRBV27	TRBJ1-5	ASSLTGDSNQPQH
TRBV27	TRBJ2-1	ASSSFGGSSYNEQF
TRBV2	TRBJ2-1	ASSEWRHNEQF